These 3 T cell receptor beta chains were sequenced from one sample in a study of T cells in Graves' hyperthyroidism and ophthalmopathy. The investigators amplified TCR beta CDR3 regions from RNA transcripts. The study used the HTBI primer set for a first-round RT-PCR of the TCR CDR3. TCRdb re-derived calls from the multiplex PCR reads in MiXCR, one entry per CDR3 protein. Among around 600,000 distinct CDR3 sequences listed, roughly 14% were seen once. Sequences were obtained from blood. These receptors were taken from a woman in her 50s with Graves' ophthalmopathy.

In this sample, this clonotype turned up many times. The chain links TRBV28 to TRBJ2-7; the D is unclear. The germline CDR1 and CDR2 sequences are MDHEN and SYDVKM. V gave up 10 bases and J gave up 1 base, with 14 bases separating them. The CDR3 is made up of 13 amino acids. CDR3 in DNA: TGTGCCACCTTGAGGCCGTTATCCTACGAGCAGTACTTC. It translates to CATLRPLSYEQYF.

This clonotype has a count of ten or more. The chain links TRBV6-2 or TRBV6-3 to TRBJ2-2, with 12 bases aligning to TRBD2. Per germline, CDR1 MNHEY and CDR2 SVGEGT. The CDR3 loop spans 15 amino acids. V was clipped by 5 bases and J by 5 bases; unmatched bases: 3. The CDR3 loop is CASSIGLAGTGELFF. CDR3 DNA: TGTGCCAGCAGTATAGGACTAGCGGGAACCGGGGAGCTGTTTTTT.

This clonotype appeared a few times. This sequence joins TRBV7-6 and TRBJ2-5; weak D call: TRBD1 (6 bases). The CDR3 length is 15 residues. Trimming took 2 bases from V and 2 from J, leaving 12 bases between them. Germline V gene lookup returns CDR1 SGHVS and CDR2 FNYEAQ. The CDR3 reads CASSLLWGPQETQYF. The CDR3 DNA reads TGTGCCAGCAGCTTATTATGGGGGCCGCAAGAGACCCAGTACTTC.